The next 26 T cell receptor beta chains were all read from a single sample in a study of technical replicates of blood from a handful of donors. The repertoire was sequenced with immunoSEQ multiplex PCR; TCRdb's copy has only in-frame clones and lacks some. The sample contains fewer than 100,000 clones, about 97% of which appear only once. The sample taken for sequencing was T cells isolated from PBMCs. These receptor sequences come from a human donor in good health.

The J gene is TRBJ2-7, the V gene TRBV25-1; 7 bases align to TRBD1. The length of the CDR3 is 14 residues. Looked up from germline, CDR1 is MGHDK and CDR2 is SYGVNS. Losses at the gene ends were 1 base for V and 3 bases for J; bases not matched to a gene: 3. The CDR3 DNA reads TGTGCCAGCAGTGAATTAGCAGGGGGCTACGAGCAGTACTTC. It encodes CASSELAGGYEQYF.

V is TRBV5-1 and J is TRBJ2-5; 8 bases agree with TRBD2. Germline assignment: CDR1 SGHRS and CDR2 YFSETQ. V was clipped by 4 bases and J by 4 bases; unmatched bases: 12. The CDR3 extends over 16 amino acids. The CDR3 nucleotides read TGCGCCAGCAGCAAAATGGTCCGGGAGGGAGGAGAGACCCAGTACTTC. It translates to CASSKMVREGGETQYF. Using reference TRBV5-1 and TRBJ2-5 for the parts outside the CDR3, the full variable domain is KAGVTQTPRYLIKTRGQQVTLSCSPISGHRSVSWYQQTPGQGLQFLFEYFSETQRNKGNFPGRFSGRQFSNSRSEMNVSTLELGDSALYLCASSKMVREGGETQYFGPGTRLLVL.

V usage is TRBV28 and J usage is TRBJ2-1; D call uncertain. The CDR3 totals 14 residues. Germline V CDR1 and CDR2: MDHEN, SYDVKM. The V gene lost 7 bases and the J gene lost 3 bases, with 13 bases spanning the gap. Here the CDR3 DNA reads TGTGCCAGCATTTCCCTAGAAGGCTACAATGAGCAGTTCTTC. Translating it yields CASISLEGYNEQFF.

A few counts support this clone. The CDR3 DNA is TGCAGCGTTCGGGGGGACACTGAAGCTTTCTTT. Protein sequence: CSVRGDTEAFF. This rearrangement joins TRBV29-1 to TRBJ1-1; tentatively, D is TRBD1 (5 bases). The V end lost 5 bases, the J end lost 3 bases, and 7 bases lay between the germline ends. This CDR3 has 11 amino acids. Germline CDR1 reads SQVTM; CDR2 reads ANQGSEA.

In its sample, this clone was seen once. This sequence joins TRBV6-5 and TRBJ2-1; TRBD1 aligns across 7 bases. This CDR3 spans 14 amino acids. Trimming cost V 5 bases and J 0 bases; bases outside gene matches: 1. Germline CDR1 and CDR2: MNHEY and SVGAGI. In DNA form, the CDR3 reads TGTGCCAGCAGTCGGGACAGCTCCTACAATGAGCAGTTCTTC. It yields the protein CASSRDSSYNEQFF.

This clone was observed once. The chain couples TRBV9 to TRBJ1-4; TRBD1 aligns across 11 bases. This CDR3 is 15 amino acids long. Per germline, CDR1 SGDLS and CDR2 YYNGEE. V was pared by 4 bases and J by 5 bases, with 4 bases of the junction left unmatched. The CDR3 coding sequence is TGTGCCAGCAGCAGGGGACAGGGGGGAAATGAAAAACTGTTTTTT. As protein: CASSRGQGGNEKLFF.

The gene calls are TRBV27 and TRBJ2-7; TRBD1 is a possible D gene (6 bases). Trimming shortened V by 5 bases and J by 0 bases, and 11 bases separated the two germline ends. The CDR3 runs 14 residues. Germline-derived CDR1 and CDR2 are MNHEY and SMNVEV (reference sequence). CDR3 bases: TGTGCCAGCAGTGTTCTACAGGGCTCCTACGAGCAGTACTTC. This translates into CASSVLQGSYEQYF.

The chain couples TRBV4-1 to TRBJ2-3; 8 bases map to TRBD2. This CDR3 region has 15 residues. CDR1 is MGHRA, CDR2 YSYEKL, per germline. J gave up 6 bases and V 0 bases, and 5 bases lay outside the gene matches. The CDR3 reads CASSQESGSYDTQYF. CDR3 DNA sequence: TGCGCCAGCAGCCAAGAGAGCGGGAGCTATGATACGCAGTATTTT.

V is TRBV27 and J is TRBJ2-7; the D is unclear. The CDR3 length is 12 residues. The germline gives CDR1 MNHEY, CDR2 SMNVEV (reference sequence). Deletions cut 5 bases from V and 3 bases from J, with 8 bases between. CDR3 DNA: TGTGCCAGCAGTCCAAACTTCTACGAGCAGTACTTC. Its protein product is CASSPNFYEQYF.

The V and J genes are TRBV11-2 and TRBJ1-2; D gene unclear. V lost 5 bases to trimming and J lost 3 bases, with 13 bases between them. The germline gives CDR1 SGHAT, CDR2 FQNNGV. This CDR3 comprises 14 residues. CDR3 loop: CASSPAPRDYGYTF. The CDR3 DNA is TGTGCCAGCAGCCCCGCGCCTCGTGACTATGGCTACACCTTC.

The chain carries TRBV5-1 and TRBJ1-1; 8 positions agree with TRBD1. This CDR3 has 14 amino acids. CDR1 and CDR2 from the germline V gene are SGHRS and YFSETQ. V dropped 4 bases and J dropped 1; count of bases not matched to a gene: 3. The CDR3 loop is CASSRGQENTEAFF. CDR3 nucleotides: TGCGCCAGCAGCCGGGGACAGGAGAACACTGAAGCTTTCTTT.

V gene TRBV5-1 combines with J gene TRBJ2-1; 8 bases align to TRBD2. Germline V gives CDR1 SGHRS, CDR2 YFSETQ. J lost 8 bases, V lost 3 bases, and 10 bases had no gene match. The CDR3 has 15 amino acids. The CDR3 region is CASSWGSGSTDEQFF. The CDR3 nucleotides read TGCGCCAGCAGCTGGGGGAGCGGGAGTACGGATGAGCAGTTCTTC.

This clone came up once. The rearrangement links TRBV11-2 to TRBJ1-2; no reliable D call. This CDR3 comprises 12 residues. From germline, CDR1 is SGHAT and CDR2 FQNNGV. Trimming removed 5 bases from V and 0 bases from J, with 4 bases in between. The CDR3 reads CASSVTNYGYTF. The CDR3 coding sequence is TGTGCCAGCAGCGTAACTAACTATGGCTACACCTTC.

This clone was detected only once. The gene calls are TRBV28 and TRBJ2-7, with D possibly TRBD2 on 5 matching bases. Germline CDR1 and CDR2: MDHEN and SYDVKM. The V gene lost 5 bases and the J gene lost 4 bases, with 9 bases spanning the gap. This CDR3 has 12 amino acids. CDR3 in amino acids: CASSEWRYEQYF. CDR3 DNA sequence: TGTGCCAGCAGTGAATGGAGGTACGAGCAGTACTTC.

The genes are TRBV6-1 and TRBJ2-1; 8 bases are a match to TRBD2. V trimming: 2 bases; J trimming: 4 bases; junction bases outside the gene matches: 4. CDR1 and CDR2 from the germline V gene are MNHNS and SASEGT. The CDR3 is made up of 15 amino acids. The CDR3: CASSENLAGYNEQFF. CDR3 nucleotide sequence: TGTGCCAGCAGTGAAAACCTAGCGGGTTACAATGAGCAGTTCTTC.

The gene calls are TRBV21-1 and TRBJ2-2; the D segment call TRBD1 is taken from the table without a DNA check. TRBV21-1 counts as a pseudogene. This CDR3 is 17 amino acids long. The CDR3, as DNA: TGTGCCAGCAGCAAAGTTAGGGGGCGGTCGAACACCGGGGAGCTGTTTTTT. Translating it yields CASSKVRGRSNTGELFF.

This clone was counted a single time. The chain combines TRBV13 with TRBJ2-7, with 12 bases lining up with TRBD2. Germline CDR1 and CDR2: PRHDT and FYEKMQ (reference sequence). J gave up 5 bases and V 4 bases, and 12 bases lay outside the gene matches. This CDR3 is 17 amino acids long. The CDR3 region is CASSSMMTSGRSDEQYF. CDR3 DNA sequence: TGTGCCAGCAGCTCAATGATGACTAGCGGGAGATCGGACGAGCAGTACTTC.

This clone was observed a single time. The chain joins TRBV7-9 to TRBJ2-1; D unclear. Per germline, CDR1 SEHNR and CDR2 FQNEAQ (reference sequence). Trimming took off 2 bases at V and 0 bases at J, with 8 bases between the two ends. The CDR3 is made up of 15 amino acids. The CDR3 DNA follows: TGTGCCAGCAGCTTACCCCCCAGCTCCTACAATGAGCAGTTCTTC. Protein: CASSLPPSSYNEQFF.

The gene calls are TRBV7-9 and TRBJ2-1; 8 bases are a match to TRBD1. This CDR3 region has 16 residues. The V segment lost 7 bases and the J segment 1 base; nucleotides outside the gene matches: 9. Germline V gene sequence: CDR1 SEHNR, CDR2 FQNEAQ (reference sequence). CDR3 bases: TGTGCCAGCACCCCCGGACAGGGTCTATCCTACAATGAGCAGTTCTTC. It specifies CASTPGQGLSYNEQFF.

The chain links TRBV5-6 to TRBJ1-2; TRBD1 might be the D (6 bases). The CDR3 has 13 residues. V dropped 0 bases and J dropped 6 bases, with 9 bases sitting between them. Germline V CDR1 and CDR2: SGHDT, YYEEEE. CDR3 coding DNA: TGTGCCAGCAGCTTGGGGGGGCAGGATGGCTACACCTTC. Residues: CASSLGGQDGYTF.

V usage is TRBV25-1 and J usage is TRBJ1-5; the match to TRBD1 covers 9 bases. The CDR3 has 14 amino acids. Germline V gene lookup returns CDR1 MGHDK and CDR2 SYGVNS. The ends lost 5 bases at V and 5 bases at J; junction bases unmatched: 4. Here the CDR3 DNA reads TGTGCCAGCAGTCATGGACAGGGGTATCAGCCCCAGCATTTT. Residues: CASSHGQGYQPQHF.

The chain carries TRBV5-6 and TRBJ1-2; D not certain. Trimming removed 2 bases at V and 6 bases at J, with 8 bases between. This CDR3 has 12 residues. The germline gives CDR1 SGHDT, CDR2 YYEEEE. The CDR3: CASSFQVNGYTF. As DNA, the CDR3 is TGTGCCAGCAGCTTCCAGGTCAATGGCTACACCTTC. Combining the CDR3 with reference TRBV5-6 and TRBJ1-2 gives the whole variable domain DAGVTQSPTHLIKTRGQQVTLRCSPKSGHDTVSWYQQALGQGPQFIFQYYEEEERQRGNFPDRFSGHQFPNYSSELNVNALLLGDSALYLCASSFQVNGYTFGSGTRLTVV.

This chain uses TRBV10-3 with TRBJ1-1; D may be TRBD1 (5 bases). V dropped 6 bases and J dropped 0 bases, with 11 bases sitting between them. This CDR3 contains 14 residues. The germline gives CDR1 ENHRY, CDR2 SYGVKD. For the CDR3, the DNA is TGTGCCATCAGCTTGGACATCGTGAACACTGAAGCTTTCTTT. Protein sequence: CAISLDIVNTEAFF.

The V gene is TRBV5-6, the J gene TRBJ1-1, with TRBD1 as a possible D gene (6 bases). There are 13 residues in the CDR3. Germline V gene lookup returns CDR1 SGHDT and CDR2 YYEEEE. Trimming took off 5 bases at V and 7 bases at J, with 15 bases between the two ends. The CDR3 reads CASSYRQAGEAFF. In nucleotides, the CDR3 is TGTGCCAGCAGTTATAGACAGGCTGGTGAAGCTTTCTTT. Based on the CDR3 plus reference TRBV5-6 and TRBJ1-1, the full variable domain is DAGVTQSPTHLIKTRGQQVTLRCSPKSGHDTVSWYQQALGQGPQFIFQYYEEEERQRGNFPDRFSGHQFPNYSSELNVNALLLGDSALYLCASSYRQAGEAFFGQGTRLTVV.

The chain uses TRBV30 and TRBJ1-2; possibly TRBD1 for D (6 bases). Trimming took 1 base from V and 3 from J, leaving 9 bases between them. The CDR3 extends over 13 amino acids. The germline CDR1 and CDR2 sequences are GTSNPN and SVGIG (reference sequence). The CDR3 DNA is TGTGCCTGGAGTGCCGGGACATACTATGGCTACACCTTC. Translation: CAWSAGTYYGYTF.

V is TRBV28 and J is TRBJ2-7, with 11 nucleotides matching TRBD2. Germline V lookup: CDR1 MDHEN, CDR2 SYDVKM. This CDR3 is 13 amino acids long. V trimming: 3 bases; J trimming: 7 bases; junction bases outside the gene matches: 2. Here the CDR3 reads CASSFLAGGEQYF. Here the CDR3 DNA reads TGTGCCAGCAGTTTTCTAGCGGGAGGAGAGCAGTACTTC.